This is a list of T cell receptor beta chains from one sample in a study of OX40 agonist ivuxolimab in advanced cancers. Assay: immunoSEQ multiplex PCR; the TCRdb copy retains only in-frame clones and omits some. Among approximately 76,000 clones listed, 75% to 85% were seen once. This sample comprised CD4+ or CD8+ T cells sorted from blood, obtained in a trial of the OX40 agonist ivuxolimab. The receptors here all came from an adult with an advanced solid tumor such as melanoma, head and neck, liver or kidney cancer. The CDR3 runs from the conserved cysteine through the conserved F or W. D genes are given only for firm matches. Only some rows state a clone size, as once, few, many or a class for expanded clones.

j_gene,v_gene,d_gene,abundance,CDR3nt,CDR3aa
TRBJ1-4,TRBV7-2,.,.,TGTGCCAGCAGCTTAGGGTTTAGGGGGACCGCAACTAATGAAAAACTGTTTTTT,CASSLGFRGTATNEKLFF
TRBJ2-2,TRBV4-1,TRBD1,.,TGCGCCAGCAGCCATCCAGGGGGTACCGGGGAGCTGTTTTTT,CASSHPGGTGELFF
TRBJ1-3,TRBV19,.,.,TGTGCCAGTAGTAGCTCCCAATTCTCTGGAAACACCATATATTTT,CASSSSQFSGNTIYF
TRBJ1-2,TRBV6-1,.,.,TGTGCCAGCAGTGAAGCGCTCTACGGGGCGAGCTATGGCTACACCTTC,CASSEALYGASYGYTF
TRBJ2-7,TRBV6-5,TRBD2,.,TGTGCCAGCAGTACCGGGACTAGCGGCTACGAGCAGTACTTC,CASSTGTSGYEQYF
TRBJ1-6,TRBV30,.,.,TGTGCCTGGAGCCCCATGGGCCGAAGCTCCTATAATTCACCCCTCCACTTT,CAWSPMGRSSYNSPLHF
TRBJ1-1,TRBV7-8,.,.,TGTGCCAGCAGCTTAATTTTAAGTTCGGCTGAAGCTTTCTTT,CASSLILSSAEAFF
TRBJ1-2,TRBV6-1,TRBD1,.,TGTGCCAGCAGGGAAACAGGGGATCGGGGCTATGGCTACACCTTC,CASRETGDRGYGYTF
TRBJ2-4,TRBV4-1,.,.,TGCGCCAGCAGCCAAGATACGGGGGGCGGCAAAAACATTCAGTACTTC,CASSQDTGGGKNIQYF
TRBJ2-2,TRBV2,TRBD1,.,TGTGCCAGCAGGCGAGACAGGGTGAATACCGGGGAGCTGTTTTTT,CASRRDRVNTGELFF
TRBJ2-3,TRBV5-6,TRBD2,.,TGTGCCAGCAGCAGACGGACTAGCGGGGGACTAAGCACAGATACGCAGTATTTT,CASSRRTSGGLSTDTQYF
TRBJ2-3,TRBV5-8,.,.,TGTGCCAGGGGCCAGGGTCTAGCGCAGACAGATACGCAGTATTTT,CARGQGLAQTDTQYF
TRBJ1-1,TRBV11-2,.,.,TGTGCCAGCAGCTTCTCGGCGGCCTCTGAAGCTTTCTTT,CASSFSAASEAFF
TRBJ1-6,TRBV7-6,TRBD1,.,TGTGCCAGCAGCTTACAGGGGGGGGATTCACCCCTCCACTTT,CASSLQGGDSPLHF
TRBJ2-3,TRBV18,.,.,TGTGCCAGTTCATCCTGGGCAGGGGTCCCGGCAGATACGCAGTATTTT,CASSSWAGVPADTQYF
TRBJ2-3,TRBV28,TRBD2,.,TGTGCCAGCAGTCCGTCAGCGGGGGGGCGGGCAGATACGCAGTATTTT,CASSPSAGGRADTQYF
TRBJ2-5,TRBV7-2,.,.,TGTGCCAGCAGCAAAATGACGCGGGCAGGGGCGTACCAAGAGACCCAGTACTTC,CASSKMTRAGAYQETQYF
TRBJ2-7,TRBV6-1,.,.,TGTGCCAGCGGAGTCCGGGACGCCTACGAGCAGTACTTC,CASGVRDAYEQYF
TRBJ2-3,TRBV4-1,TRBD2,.,TGCGCCACTCAGCCCGGAGCGGGAGCCACAGATACGCAGTATTTT,CATQPGAGATDTQYF
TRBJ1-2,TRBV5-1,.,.,TGCGCCAGCAGCTTGGATAGGGGCGATGGCTACACCTTC,CASSLDRGDGYTF
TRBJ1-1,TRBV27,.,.,TGTGCCAGCAGTTTAAAAGGGATGAACACTGAAGCTTTCTTT,CASSLKGMNTEAFF
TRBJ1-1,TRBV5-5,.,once,TGTGCCAGCACCCGAAACACTGAAGCTTTCTTT,CASTRNTEAFF
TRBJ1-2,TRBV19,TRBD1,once,TGTGCCAGTACTCCACCACAGGGGAGCTATGGCTACACCTTC,CASTPPQGSYGYTF
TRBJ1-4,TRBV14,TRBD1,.,TGTGCCAGCAGCCAAGCAGGACAGGGGCTAAATGAAAAACTGTTTTTT,CASSQAGQGLNEKLFF
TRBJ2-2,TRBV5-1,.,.,TGCGCCAGCAGCTTCATACCGAACACCGGGGAGCTGTTTTTT,CASSFIPNTGELFF
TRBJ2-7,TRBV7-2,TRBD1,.,TGTGCCAGCAGCTCATCAACCACAGGGGTGGGAAACGAGCAGTACTTC,CASSSSTTGVGNEQYF
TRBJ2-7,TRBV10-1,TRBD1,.,TGCGCCAGCAGTGAAAAGACAGGGAGCCTGGAGCAGTACTTC,CASSEKTGSLEQYF
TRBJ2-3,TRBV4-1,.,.,TGCGCCAGCAGCCAAGATGTTGCGGATTGGGGCACAGATACGCAGTATTTT,CASSQDVADWGTDTQYF
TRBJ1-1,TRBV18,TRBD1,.,TGTGCCAGCTCCGACAGTCAGGGACAGGGGAGAATATTGAACACTGAAGCTTTCTTT,CASSDSQGQGRILNTEAFF
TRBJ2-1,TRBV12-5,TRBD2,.,TGTGCTAGTGGACCCGGACTAGCGGGGGGGTATGATGAGCAGTTCTTC,CASGPGLAGGYDEQFF
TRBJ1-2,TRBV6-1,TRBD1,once,TGTGCCAGCATTGCGGACAGGGGCTATGGCTACACCTTC,CASIADRGYGYTF
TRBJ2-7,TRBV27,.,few,TGTGCCAGCATCGGACAGACCTCCCGATTCCCGTACTTC,CASIGQTSRFPYF
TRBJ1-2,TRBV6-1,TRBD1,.,TGTGCCAGCACCTTGACAGGGGGCAGCGGAAGCACCTTC,CASTLTGGSGSTF
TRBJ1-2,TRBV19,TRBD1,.,TGTGCCAGTAGTATGGGACAGGGACGTGGCTACACCTTC,CASSMGQGRGYTF
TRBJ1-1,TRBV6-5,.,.,TGTGCCAGCACCTCGTGGGGGGCAACTGAAGCTTTCTTT,CASTSWGATEAFF
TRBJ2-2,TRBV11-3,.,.,TGTGCCAGCAGCTTAGGTTCGAGGGGCTCGAACACCGGGGAGCTGTTTTTT,CASSLGSRGSNTGELFF
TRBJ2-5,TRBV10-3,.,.,TGTGCCATCAGTACAGGGCCCGAGACCCAGTACTTC,CAISTGPETQYF
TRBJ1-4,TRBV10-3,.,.,TGTGCCATCAGTACAGGGAGGAAACTGTTTTTT,CAISTGRKLFF
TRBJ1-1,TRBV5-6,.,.,TGTGCCAGCAGGGGAGGGGCCGTGAACACTGAAGCTTTCTTT,CASRGGAVNTEAFF
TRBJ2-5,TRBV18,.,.,TGTGCCAGCTCACCGGGGGTGTTAGAGACCCAGTACTTC,CASSPGVLETQYF
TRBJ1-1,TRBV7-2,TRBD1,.,TGTGCCAGCAGCTTAGCCAGACAGGGGTCTGAAGCTTTCTTT,CASSLARQGSEAFF
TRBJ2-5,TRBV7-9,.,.,TGTGCCAGCAGCTTACCCGCGGGTGGGGCAGGGCAAGAGACCCAGTACTTC,CASSLPAGGAGQETQYF
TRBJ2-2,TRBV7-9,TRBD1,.,TGTGCCAGCAGCCGTCCGGGACAGGGCATTTTCACCGGGGAGCTGTTTTTT,CASSRPGQGIFTGELFF
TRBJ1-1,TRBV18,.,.,TGTGCCAGCTCAACAATTACAGGGAGGAACACTGAAGCTTTCTTT,CASSTITGRNTEAFF